This T cell receptor beta chain came from a study of T cell responses to AZD1222 COVID-19 vaccine. This table comes from immunoSEQ multiplex PCR, and its TCRdb copy is limited to in-frame clones, with some not included. The sample shows roughly 140,000 clones, approximately 90% of them seen only once. Findings and limits, study-wide: Females outnumbered males among donors, who were mostly white British; clonal diversity was possibly underestimated.

Regarding this clone: Its matching antigen is unknown.

V lost 0 bases to trimming and J lost 0 bases; unmatched junction nucleotides: 1. The CDR3 is made up of 15 amino acids. The V gene's germline CDR1 is KGHSH and CDR2 LQKENI. This specimen consisted of peripheral blood, obtained on day 0 of AZD1222 vaccination. This TCR derives from an adult in good health. The genes are TRBV18 and TRBJ2-7; 8 bases line up with TRBD2. The CDR3 region is CASSPPSGDSYEQYF. In nucleotides, the CDR3 is TGTGCCAGCTCACCACCTAGCGGGGACTCCTACGAGCAGTACTTC.